This TCR beta chain is drawn from a study of long-term antiretroviral therapy in people with HIV. The libraries were made with immunoSEQ v3.0 at survey level. Sequencing used immunoSEQ multiplex PCR; TCRdb keeps in-frame clones, though not all of them. The table records fewer than 45,000 clones, about 95% of them present only once. This CDR3 contains 14 residues. Germline V gene data show CDR1 as SGHRS and CDR2 as YFSETQ. V shed 3 bases, J shed 2 bases, and the junction held 2 bases outside the gene matches. This TCR derives from a woman between 45 and 65 years old with HIV. Sequenced here: unsorted PBMCs, sampled 3.7 years after starting antiretroviral therapy. The chain couples TRBV5-1 to TRBJ2-7, with TRBD1 matching 10 bases. This chain's CDR3 is CASSSGQGAYEQYF. The CDR3 bases are TGCGCCAGCAGCTCCGGACAGGGGGCCTACGAGCAGTACTTC.